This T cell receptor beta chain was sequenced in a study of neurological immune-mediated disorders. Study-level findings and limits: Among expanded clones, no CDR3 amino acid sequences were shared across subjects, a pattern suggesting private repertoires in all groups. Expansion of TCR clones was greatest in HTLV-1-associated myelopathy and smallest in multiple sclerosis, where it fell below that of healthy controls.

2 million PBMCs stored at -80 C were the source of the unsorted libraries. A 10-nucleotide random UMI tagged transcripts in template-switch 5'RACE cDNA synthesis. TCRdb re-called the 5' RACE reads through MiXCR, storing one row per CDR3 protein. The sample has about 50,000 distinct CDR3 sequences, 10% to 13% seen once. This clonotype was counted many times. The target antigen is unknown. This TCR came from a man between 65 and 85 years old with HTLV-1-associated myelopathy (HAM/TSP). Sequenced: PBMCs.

The DNA of the CDR3 is TGTGCCATCAGTGAGCCGACAGGGTCGAATTCACCCCTCCACTTT. Its translation: CAISEPTGSNSPLHF. The rearrangement uses TRBV10-3 and TRBJ1-6, with 7 bases aligning to TRBD1. CDR3 length: 15 residues. V lost 2 bases and J lost 7; bases outside the gene matches: 5. CDR1 is ENHRY and CDR2 is SYGVKD in the germline V gene.